The rows below give T cell receptor beta chains drawn from one sample of a study of cytomegalovirus exposure and HLA in healthy donors. Using immunoSEQ multiplex PCR, the repertoire was profiled, and TCRdb retains in-frame clones only, with some absent. The sample records 150,000 to 200,000 clones, around 80% being singletons. Material for sequencing was PBMCs. Source of these receptors: a woman aged 40 to 50 in good health and CMV-seronegative. The CDR3 runs from the conserved cysteine through the conserved F or W. D genes are given only for firm matches. Clone size is shown for a subset of rows, as once, few, many or a class of expanded clone.

CDR3 length,V gene,D gene,clone size,J gene,CDR3 protein,CDR3 DNA
24,TRBV21-1,-,-,TRBJ2-4,CASSKNGVAEQTQPPGQRSNIQYF,TGTGCCAGCAGCAAAAACGGGGTGGCGGAACAAACTCAACCGCCCGGCCAGAGAAGCAACATTCAGTACTTC
15,TRBV5-1,-,few,TRBJ1-4,CASSLEGATNEKLFF,TGCGCCAGCAGCTTGGAAGGGGCAACTAATGAAAAACTGTTTTTT
15,TRBV9,TRBD2,-,TRBJ2-1,CASSGGLAGGTEQFF,TGTGCCAGCAGCGGGGGACTAGCGGGAGGAACTGAGCAGTTCTTC
14,TRBV5-1,-,-,TRBJ1-3,CASSLGGTGNTIYF,TGCGCCAGCAGCTTGGGAGGGACTGGAAACACCATATATTTT
17,TRBV19,-,-,TRBJ1-5,CASSKDSGEASNQPQHF,TGTGCCAGTAGCAAGGATTCGGGGGAGGCAAGCAATCAGCCCCAGCATTTT
15,TRBV5-1,-,-,TRBJ1-1,CASSFAAAENTEAFF,TGCGCCAGCAGCTTCGCGGCAGCCGAGAACACTGAAGCTTTCTTT
14,TRBV2,TRBD2,-,TRBJ2-3,CASEGDGRADTQYF,TGTGCCAGCGAAGGGGACGGGAGGGCGGATACGCAGTATTTT
16,TRBV29-1,-,-,TRBJ1-1,CSVGPYSQATNTEAFF,TGCAGCGTTGGCCCCTACAGTCAGGCCACGAACACTGAAGCTTTCTTT
16,TRBV9,-,-,TRBJ2-1,CASSVSPGSSYNEQFF,TGTGCCAGCAGCGTATCCCCCGGGAGCTCCTACAATGAGCAGTTCTTC
13,TRBV7-2,-,-,TRBJ1-5,CASSLAPDQPQHF,TGTGCCAGCAGCTTAGCGCCGGATCAGCCCCAGCATTTT
17,TRBV9,TRBD2,-,TRBJ2-1,CASSVAEMGLSYNEQFF,TGTGCCAGCAGCGTGGCTGAGATGGGACTATCCTACAATGAGCAGTTCTTC
15,TRBV7-9,-,few,TRBJ1-2,CASSDQGWSVAGYTF,TGTGCCAGCAGCGACCAAGGATGGAGCGTCGCGGGCTACACCTTC
12,TRBV29-1,-,-,TRBJ1-1,CSGGSLGTEAFF,TGCAGCGGAGGGAGTCTCGGTACTGAAGCTTTCTTT
14,TRBV5-1,-,-,TRBJ1-6,CASSPGPPGGPLHF,TGCGCCAGCAGCCCCGGACCGCCCGGAGGACCCCTCCACTTT
14,TRBV4-3,-,-,TRBJ2-5,CASSQDRGHKTQYF,TGCGCCAGCAGCCAAGATCGGGGTCATAAGACCCAGTACTTC
15,TRBV9,-,-,TRBJ1-1,CASSANAGRFTEAFF,TGTGCCAGCAGCGCCAATGCAGGGAGGTTCACTGAAGCTTTCTTT
13,TRBV4-3,-,once,TRBJ2-3,CASSQRTGDTQYF,TGCGCCAGCAGCCAGAGAACCGGAGATACGCAGTATTTT
14,TRBV30,-,-,TRBJ2-2,CAWREPSGTGELFF,TGTGCCTGGCGGGAGCCGTCGGGCACCGGGGAGCTGTTTTTT
13,TRBV6-6,-,-,TRBJ2-1,CASTPTWESEQFF,TGTGCCAGCACCCCAACCTGGGAGAGTGAGCAGTTCTTC
14,TRBV5-5,TRBD1,-,TRBJ1-1,CASSLTGEFVEAFF,TGTGCCAGCAGCTTGACAGGGGAATTTGTGGAAGCTTTCTTT
14,TRBV25-1,TRBD2,few,TRBJ2-1,CASSRHGRDNEQFF,TGTGCCAGCAGTCGGCACGGGAGGGACAATGAGCAGTTCTTC
15,TRBV18,TRBD1,-,TRBJ2-5,CASSPGQGARETQYF,TGTGCCAGCTCACCGGGACAGGGGGCTCGGGAGACCCAGTACTTC
16,TRBV19,-,-,TRBJ1-5,CATLGGVGGGNQPQHF,TGTGCCACGCTAGGGGGGGTAGGGGGAGGCAATCAGCCCCAGCATTTT
15,TRBV9,TRBD2,-,TRBJ2-1,CASTPVGGPRNEQFF,TGTGCCAGCACGCCCGTGGGAGGGCCGCGCAATGAGCAGTTCTTC
15,TRBV19,-,-,TRBJ2-4,CASSIRRGRENIQYF,TGTGCCAGTAGTATAAGGAGGGGCAGGGAAAACATTCAGTACTTC
15,TRBV27,TRBD1,-,TRBJ2-1,CASSTGRGRYNEQFF,TGTGCCAGCAGTACTGGCAGGGGGCGCTACAATGAGCAGTTCTTC
14,TRBV9,TRBD1,-,TRBJ2-7,CASSKGQGVYEQYF,TGTGCCAGCAGCAAAGGACAGGGTGTATACGAGCAGTACTTC
16,TRBV11-3,TRBD1,-,TRBJ1-3,CASSADGTVSGNTIYF,TGTGCCAGCAGCGCGGACGGGACAGTCTCTGGAAACACCATATATTTT
13,TRBV14,-,few,TRBJ1-1,CASTWGVNTEAFF,TGTGCCAGCACGTGGGGCGTGAACACTGAAGCTTTCTTT
13,TRBV25-1,-,-,TRBJ1-2,CASSEGGMYGYTF,TGTGCCAGCAGTGAAGGGGGGATGTATGGCTACACCTTC
14,TRBV7-2,TRBD1,-,TRBJ1-1,CASSYGTGGTEAFF,TGTGCCAGCAGCTATGGGACAGGGGGAACTGAAGCTTTCTTT
15,TRBV9,TRBD2,few,TRBJ2-1,CASSSLGTSNNEQFF,TGTGCCAGCAGCTCCCTCGGGACTAGTAACAATGAGCAGTTCTTC
19,TRBV1,-,-,TRBJ2-3,CTSSQDVGASGTDTDTQYF,TGCACCAGCAGCCAAGATGTAGGGGCTAGCGGGACCGACACAGATACGCAGTATTTT
15,TRBV30,-,-,TRBJ2-3,CAWSVGSGWTDTQYF,TGTGCCTGGAGTGTAGGTAGCGGATGGACAGATACGCAGTATTTT
16,TRBV30,-,-,TRBJ2-3,CAWSVRLGGQSDTQYF,TGTGCCTGGAGTGTACGGTTGGGGGGGCAGTCAGATACGCAGTATTTT
15,TRBV5-6,TRBD1,few,TRBJ1-1,CASSWGQGFNTEAFF,TGTGCCAGCAGCTGGGGACAGGGTTTTAACACTGAAGCTTTCTTT
18,TRBV2,TRBD1,-,TRBJ2-1,CASSGPDRGSNSYNEQFF,TGTGCCAGCAGTGGACCGGACAGGGGCTCAAACTCCTACAATGAGCAGTTCTTC
13,TRBV9,-,-,TRBJ2-1,CASNTRGAGEQFF,TGTGCCAGCAATACTCGTGGGGCGGGGGAGCAGTTCTTC
16,TRBV7-9,-,-,TRBJ2-1,CASSSPGTLLNAEQFF,TGTGCCAGCAGCAGCCCCGGGACATTGCTAAACGCTGAGCAGTTCTTC
15,TRBV5-1,-,few,TRBJ2-1,CASSLEGVTYNEQFF,TGCGCCAGCAGCTTGGAGGGGGTCACCTACAATGAGCAGTTCTTC
11,TRBV28,-,-,TRBJ1-2,CASSSQLRSTF,TGTGCCAGCAGTTCGCAACTACGCTCCACCTTC
16,TRBV27,TRBD1,-,TRBJ2-7,CASSYDGTAISYEQYF,TGTGCCAGCAGTTATGACGGGACAGCGATCTCCTACGAGCAGTACTTC
14,TRBV27,TRBD1,-,TRBJ1-2,CASSLSGTGYGYTF,TGTGCCAGCAGTTTGTCCGGGACAGGGTATGGCTACACCTTC
14,TRBV11-3,-,few,TRBJ1-3,CASSSTGSGNTIYF,TGTGCCAGCAGCTCCACGGGCTCTGGAAACACCATATATTTT
14,TRBV19,TRBD1,-,TRBJ1-4,CASSSQGGAEKLFF,TGTGCCAGTAGTTCACAGGGGGGGGCGGAAAAACTGTTTTTT
11,TRBV30,-,-,TRBJ2-1,CAWNGLHEQFF,TGTGCCTGGAATGGACTTCATGAGCAGTTCTTC
14,TRBV4-3,-,-,TRBJ2-3,CASSQEVQGGTQYF,TGCGCCAGCAGCCAAGAGGTACAGGGAGGGACGCAGTATTTT
17,TRBV5-1,-,-,TRBJ1-1,CASSLELIGQFLPGAFF,TGCGCCAGCAGCTTGGAACTCATTGGACAGTTCTTGCCGGGAGCTTTCTTT
15,TRBV18,TRBD1,-,TRBJ1-2,CASSPGTGGAYGYTF,TGTGCCAGCTCACCCGGGACAGGGGGAGCATATGGCTACACCTTC
14,TRBV19,-,-,TRBJ1-3,CASNGQGAGNTIYF,TGTGCCAGTAACGGTCAGGGTGCTGGAAACACCATATATTTT
17,TRBV25-1,TRBD1,-,TRBJ2-2,CASSGPRDRGNTGELFF,TGTGCCAGCAGTGGTCCCCGGGACAGGGGTAACACCGGGGAGCTGTTTTTT
13,TRBV7-3,-,-,TRBJ2-2,CASSFGNTGELFF,TGTGCCAGCAGCTTCGGGAACACCGGGGAGCTGTTTTTT
14,TRBV6-1,-,-,TRBJ2-1,CASVRPGVYNEQFF,TGTGCCAGCGTGCGGCCGGGAGTCTACAATGAGCAGTTCTTC
13,TRBV2,-,-,TRBJ2-7,CASSEEGVGEQYF,TGTGCCAGCAGTGAAGAGGGAGTAGGCGAGCAGTACTTC
14,TRBV27,-,-,TRBJ2-1,CASSLYSRYNEQFF,TGTGCCAGCAGTTTATATTCCCGGTACAATGAGCAGTTCTTC
16,TRBV19,-,-,TRBJ2-5,CASSIGAHLGLETQYF,TGTGCCAGTAGTATAGGGGCTCACTTGGGGCTTGAGACCCAGTACTTC
14,TRBV27,-,-,TRBJ1-2,CASSLREGSCGYTF,TGTGCCAGCAGCCTCCGGGAAGGGTCCTGTGGCTACACCTTC
16,TRBV5-1,-,-,TRBJ2-3,CASSQLGVGSADTQYF,TGCGCCAGCAGCCAGCTAGGGGTCGGGTCCGCAGATACGCAGTATTTT
18,TRBV4-1,-,-,TRBJ1-3,CASSQEGGGAVSGNTIYF,TGCGCCAGCAGCCAAGAAGGGGGTGGGGCGGTCTCTGGAAACACCATATATTTT